One sample yielded the 18 T cell receptor beta chains listed below, sequenced in a study of blood T cell repertoires in COVID-19. Repertoires were generated with immunoSEQ multiplex PCR, while TCRdb's copy carries only in-frame clones and drops some. The data show 93,000 or so clones, with approximately 84% seen just once and 6.2% held by the top ten. The source material was peripheral blood. These receptors were collected from a human donor in a cohort sampled during active COVID-19.

The chain combines TRBV2 with TRBJ2-7; 10 positions agree with TRBD2. Germline lookup yields CDR1 SNHLY and CDR2 FYNNEI. This CDR3 spans 14 amino acids. Unmatched junction bases numbered 4, after V lost 6 bases and J lost 2 bases. CDR3 protein: CASRGLAATYEQYF. The CDR3 bases are TGTGCCAGCAGAGGACTAGCGGCGACCTACGAGCAGTACTTC.

The genes are TRBV10-3 and TRBJ2-3; 8 bases map to TRBD1. With V trimmed by 0 bases and J by 2 bases, 7 bases remained unmatched. Germline-derived CDR1 and CDR2 are ENHRY and SYGVKD. The CDR3 is 17 amino acids. The CDR3 spells CAISESPGTGITDTQYF. DNA for the CDR3: TGTGCCATCAGTGAGTCGCCTGGGACAGGAATCACAGATACGCAGTATTTT.

J is TRBJ2-2 and V is TRBV24-1; TRBD2 aligns across 14 bases. V was pared by 5 bases and J by 4 bases, with 8 bases of the junction left unmatched. Germline V lookup: CDR1 KGHDR, CDR2 SFDVKD. This CDR3 has 18 amino acids. The CDR3 DNA reads as TGTGCCACCAGTGCCCGAGACGGACTAGCGGGAGGCACCGGGGAGCTGTTTTTT. This encodes CATSARDGLAGGTGELFF.

V gene TRBV7-3 combines with J gene TRBJ2-7, with a weak D call TRBD2 (5 bases). Trimming took 3 bases from V and 7 from J, leaving 13 bases between them. Germline V CDR1 and CDR2: SGHTA, FQGTGA. The CDR3 has 13 residues. The CDR3 region is CASSFAPRGEQYF. CDR3 DNA sequence: TGTGCCAGCAGCTTTGCTCCGAGAGGGGAGCAGTACTTC. Full variable domain (remainder filled in from reference TRBV7-3 and TRBJ2-7): GAGVSQTPSNKVTEKGKYVELRCDPISGHTALYWYRQSLGQGPEFLIYFQGTGAADDSGLPNDRFFAVRPEGSVSTLKIQRTERGDSAVYLCASSFAPRGEQYFGPGTRLTVT.

The chain employs TRBV7-9 and TRBJ2-7; 9 bases are shared with TRBD1. The CDR3 totals 13 residues. Trimming at V came to 8 bases and at J to 5 bases, leaving 7 bases not matched to a gene. Germline V lookup: CDR1 SEHNR, CDR2 FQNEAQ (reference sequence). The CDR3 DNA reads TGTGCCAGCGGAGGACAGGGGTTGAACGAGCAGTACTTC. It yields the protein CASGGQGLNEQYF.

The V gene is TRBV9, the J gene TRBJ2-7; 11 bases fit TRBD1. CDR1 is SGDLS, CDR2 YYNGEE, per germline. The ends lost 3 bases at V and 6 bases at J; junction bases unmatched: 2. The CDR3 sequence is 13 residues long. Written as DNA, the CDR3 is TGTGCCAGCAGCGAGGGACAGGGGGGCGAGCAGTACTTC. Amino acids: CASSEGQGGEQYF.

V gene TRBV24-1 combines with J gene TRBJ2-1; tentative D call: TRBD2 (6 bases). Germline V gene sequence: CDR1 KGHDR, CDR2 SFDVKD. This CDR3 is 16 amino acids long. V was shortened by 2 bases and J by 0 bases, with 10 bases between the two germline ends. CDR3 residues: CATSDSPTSSYNEQFF. CDR3 sequence (DNA): TGTGCCACCAGTGATTCTCCGACTAGCTCCTACAATGAGCAGTTCTTC.

The V gene is TRBV7-9, the J gene TRBJ2-5, with 9 bases that match TRBD1. J gave up 1 base and V 5 bases, and 8 bases lay outside the gene matches. Per germline, CDR1 SEHNR and CDR2 FQNEAQ (reference sequence). The length of the CDR3 is 16 residues. The CDR3 loop reads CASSLLGQGSQETQYF. Written as DNA, the CDR3 is TGTGCCAGCAGCCTCCTTGGACAGGGGAGCCAAGAGACCCAGTACTTC.

V and J are TRBV10-3 and TRBJ2-3, with 11 bases aligning to TRBD2. Germline trimming cut 9 bases from V and 0 bases from J; bases unmatched to any gene: 2. Germline CDR1 is ENHRY and CDR2 is SYGVKD. The CDR3 runs to 14 residues. The CDR3 is CAMGLADSTDTQYF. The CDR3 bases are TGTGCCATGGGACTAGCGGATAGCACAGATACGCAGTATTTT.

The chain has TRBV28 and TRBJ1-4, with a tentative D call TRBD1 (5 bases). This CDR3 comprises 15 residues. The germline V gene has CDR1 MDHEN and CDR2 SYDVKM. V was clipped by 2 bases and J by 3 bases, with 10 bases between them. The CDR3 spells CASSLPSGPNEKLFF. CDR3 nucleotides: TGTGCCAGCAGTTTACCATCAGGGCCTAATGAAAAACTGTTTTTT. The complete variable domain, with remaining parts taken from reference TRBV28 and TRBJ1-4, reads DVKVTQSSRYLVKRTGEKVFLECVQDMDHENMFWYRQDPGLGLRLIYFSYDVKMKEKGDIPEGYSVSREKKERFSLILESASTNQTSMYLCASSLPSGPNEKLFFGSGTQLSVL.

The chain has TRBV28 and TRBJ1-1; the match to TRBD1 covers 8 bases. CDR3 length: 13 amino acids. Germline V gives CDR1 MDHEN, CDR2 SYDVKM. J gave up 6 bases and V 6 bases, and 6 bases lay outside the gene matches. The CDR3 region is CASSPGQGPEAFF. CDR3 bases: TGTGCCAGCAGCCCCGGACAGGGCCCTGAAGCTTTCTTT.

This chain links TRBV28 with TRBJ1-5, with 9 positions matching TRBD1. Germline trimming cut 3 bases from V and 11 bases from J; bases unmatched to any gene: 5. This CDR3 has 13 amino acids. From germline, CDR1 is MDHEN and CDR2 SYDVKM. CDR3 bases: TGTGCCAGCAGTTTTGGGACAGGGCTGACCCAGCATTTT. Its protein product is CASSFGTGLTQHF.

The chain has TRBV10-3 and TRBJ2-7; 7 bases fit TRBD1. There are 15 residues in the CDR3. Germline V gene data show CDR1 as ENHRY and CDR2 as SYGVKD. Germline trimming cut 5 bases from V and 0 bases from J; bases unmatched to any gene: 7. The CDR3 bases are TGTGCCATCAGTCCCGGGACAGCCAACTCCTACGAGCAGTACTTC. Protein: CAISPGTANSYEQYF.

The chain uses TRBV5-1 and TRBJ2-7; 7 bases align to TRBD2. The germline V gene has CDR1 SGHRS and CDR2 YFSETQ. CDR3 length equals 14 residues. The J segment lost 2 bases and the V segment lost 4 bases, leaving 6 bases of the junction unmatched. This CDR3 reads CASSPLGGTYEQYF. Here the CDR3 DNA reads TGCGCCAGCAGCCCTCTGGGGGGGACCTACGAGCAGTACTTC.

The chain is built from TRBV6-1 and TRBJ2-1; 7 nucleotides match TRBD1. This CDR3 has 14 residues. Germline V gives CDR1 MNHNS, CDR2 SASEGT. Trimming took 3 bases from V and 4 from J; bases not matched to a gene: 3. In nucleotides, the CDR3 is TGTGCCAGCAGTGAGATGGACAGGTACAATGAGCAGTTCTTC. The encoded protein is CASSEMDRYNEQFF.

This clone was picked up one time. The chain combines TRBV19 with TRBJ2-1; 7 bases fit TRBD1. The CDR3 is made up of 15 amino acids. J lost 7 bases, V lost 1 base, and 7 bases had no gene match. Germline V gene lookup returns CDR1 LNHDA and CDR2 SQIVND (reference sequence). CDR3 nucleotide sequence: TGTGCCAGTAGTATAGCGGACAGGCTTGGGAATGAGCAGTTCTTC. Translated, it gives CASSIADRLGNEQFF.

This chain joins TRBV2 and TRBJ2-5; TRBD1 matches at 9 bases. Germline V gene sequence: CDR1 SNHLY, CDR2 FYNNEI. The V and J ends lost 4 bases and 1 base, in that order; junction bases with no gene match: 4. The CDR3 length is 15 residues. CDR3 in amino acids: CASSALQGAQETQYF. CDR3 bases: TGTGCCAGCAGTGCCCTACAGGGGGCCCAAGAGACCCAGTACTTC. Full variable domain (rest looked up from reference TRBV2 and TRBJ2-5): EPEVTQTPSHQVTQMGQEVILRCVPISNHLYFYWYRQILGQKVEFLVSFYNNEISEKSEIFDDQFSVERPDGSNFTLKIRSTKLEDSAMYFCASSALQGAQETQYFGPGTRLLVL.

The V gene is TRBV10-3, the J gene TRBJ1-1; tentative D call: TRBD1 (5 bases). Germline CDR1 ENHRY, CDR2 SYGVKD. Between the trimmed V and J ends, which lost 11 bases and 0 bases, there was a span of 13 bases. The CDR3 loop spans 13 amino acids. In DNA, the CDR3 is TGTGCCGGACAAAGACAGATGAACACTGAAGCTTTCTTT. Translation gives CAGQRQMNTEAFF.